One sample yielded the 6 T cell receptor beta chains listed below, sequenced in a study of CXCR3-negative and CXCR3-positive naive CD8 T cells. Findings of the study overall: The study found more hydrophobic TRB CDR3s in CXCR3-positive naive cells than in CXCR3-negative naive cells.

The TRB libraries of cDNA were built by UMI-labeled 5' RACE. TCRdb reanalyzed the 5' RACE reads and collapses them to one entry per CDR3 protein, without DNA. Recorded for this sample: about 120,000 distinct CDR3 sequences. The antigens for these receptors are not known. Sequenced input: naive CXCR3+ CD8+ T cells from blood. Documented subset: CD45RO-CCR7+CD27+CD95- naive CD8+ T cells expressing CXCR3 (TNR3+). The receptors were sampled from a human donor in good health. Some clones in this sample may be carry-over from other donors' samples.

The CDR3 spells CASSLVPYQETQYF. This chain connects TRBV5-8 to TRBJ2-5. The length of the CDR3 is 14 residues. From germline, CDR1 is SGHTS and CDR2 YDEGEE. Full variable domain (rest looked up from reference TRBV5-8 and TRBJ2-5): EAGVTQSPTHLIKTRGQQATLRCSPISGHTSVYWYQQALGLGLQFLLWYDEGEERNRGNFPPRFSGRQFPNYSSELNVNALELEDSALYLCASSLVPYQETQYFGPGTRLLVL.

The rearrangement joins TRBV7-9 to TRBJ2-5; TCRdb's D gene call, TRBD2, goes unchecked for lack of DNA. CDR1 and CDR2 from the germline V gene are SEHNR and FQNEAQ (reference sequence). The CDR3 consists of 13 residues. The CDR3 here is CAYLAGNQETQYF.

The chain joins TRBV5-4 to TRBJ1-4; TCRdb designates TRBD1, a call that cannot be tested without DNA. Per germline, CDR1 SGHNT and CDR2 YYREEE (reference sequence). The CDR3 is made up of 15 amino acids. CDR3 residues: CASSLLGTPNEKLFF.

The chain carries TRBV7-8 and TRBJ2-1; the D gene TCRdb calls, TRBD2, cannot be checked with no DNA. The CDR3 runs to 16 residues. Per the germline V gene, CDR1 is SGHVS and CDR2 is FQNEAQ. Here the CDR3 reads CASSLTSGRASYEQFF.

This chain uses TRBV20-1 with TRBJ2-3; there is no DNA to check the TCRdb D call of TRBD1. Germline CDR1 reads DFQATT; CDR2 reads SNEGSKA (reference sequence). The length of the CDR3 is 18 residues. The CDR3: CSGEGQERRGASTDTQYF.

This CDR3 is CASSQLPDGSARPPGELFF. The chain combines TRBV3-1 with TRBJ2-2; without DNA, the TCRdb call of TRBD2 cannot be checked. Germline V gene sequence: CDR1 LGHDT, CDR2 YNNKEL (reference sequence). The CDR3 totals 19 residues.